This TCR beta chain is from a study of CD4+ T cells in melanoma. Findings and caveats of the study: Reportedly, melanoma neoantigen-specific CD4+ T cells showed varied differentiation states. A reported correlation linked neoantigen-specific CD4+ T cells to CD8+, macrophage and B cell function.

Sequencing used immunoSEQ multiplex PCR; TCRdb keeps in-frame clones, though not all of them. The repertoire holds roughly 150,000 clones, with 92% as singletons. CDR1 is SGHAT and CDR2 is FQNNGV in the germline V gene. V lost 4 bases and J lost 6, with 12 bases in between. The CDR3 length is 14 residues. About this clone itself: Its specificity is unknown.

The chain links TRBV11-2 to TRBJ2-2; D unresolved. This clonotype was obtained from a human donor with melanoma. The DNA of the CDR3 is TGTGCCAGCAGCTCCCCCTTTGGAGCCGGGGAGCTGTTTTTT. This gives the protein CASSSPFGAGELFF.